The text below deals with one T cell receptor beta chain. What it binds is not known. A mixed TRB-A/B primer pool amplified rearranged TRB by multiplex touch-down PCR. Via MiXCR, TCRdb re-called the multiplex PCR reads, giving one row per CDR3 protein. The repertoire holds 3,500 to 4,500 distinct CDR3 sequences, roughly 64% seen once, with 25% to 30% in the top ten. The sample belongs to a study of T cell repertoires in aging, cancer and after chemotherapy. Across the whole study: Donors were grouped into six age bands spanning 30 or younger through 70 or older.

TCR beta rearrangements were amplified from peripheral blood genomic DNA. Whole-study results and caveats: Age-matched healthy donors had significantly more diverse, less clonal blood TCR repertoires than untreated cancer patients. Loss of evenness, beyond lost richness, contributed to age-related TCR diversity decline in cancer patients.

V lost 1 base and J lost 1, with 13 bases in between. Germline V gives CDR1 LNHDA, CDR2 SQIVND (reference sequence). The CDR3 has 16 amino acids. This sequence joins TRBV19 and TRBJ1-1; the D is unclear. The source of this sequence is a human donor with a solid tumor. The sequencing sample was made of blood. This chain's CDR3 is CASSIVRLQQNTEAFF. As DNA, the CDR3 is TGTGCCAGTAGTATAGTTCGTCTGCAGCAGAACACTGAAGCTTTCTTT.